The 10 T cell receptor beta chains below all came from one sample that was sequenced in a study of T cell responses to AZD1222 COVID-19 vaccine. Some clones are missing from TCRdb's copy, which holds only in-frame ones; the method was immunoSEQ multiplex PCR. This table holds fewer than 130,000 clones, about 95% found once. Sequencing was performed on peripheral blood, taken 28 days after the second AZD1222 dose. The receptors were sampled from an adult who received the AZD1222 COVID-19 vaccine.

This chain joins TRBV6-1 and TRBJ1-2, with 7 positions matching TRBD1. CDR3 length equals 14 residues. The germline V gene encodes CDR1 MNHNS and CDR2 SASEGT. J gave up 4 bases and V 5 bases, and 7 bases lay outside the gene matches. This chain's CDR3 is CASSLVGQSYGYTF. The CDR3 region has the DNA TGTGCCAGCAGTTTGGTGGGACAGAGCTATGGCTACACCTTC.

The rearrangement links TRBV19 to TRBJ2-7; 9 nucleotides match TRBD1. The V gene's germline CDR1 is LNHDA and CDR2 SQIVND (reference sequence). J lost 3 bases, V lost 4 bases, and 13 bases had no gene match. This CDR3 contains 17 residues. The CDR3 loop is CASSSAGTGLPSYEQYF. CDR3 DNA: TGTGCCAGTAGTAGTGCGGGGACAGGGCTCCCGAGCTACGAGCAGTACTTC.

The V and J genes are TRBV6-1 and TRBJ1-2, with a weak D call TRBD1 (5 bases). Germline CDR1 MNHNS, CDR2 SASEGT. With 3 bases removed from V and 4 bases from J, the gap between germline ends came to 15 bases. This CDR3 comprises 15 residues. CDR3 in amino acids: CASSERPRAVYGYTF. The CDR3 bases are TGTGCCAGCAGTGAGCGTCCCAGGGCCGTCTATGGCTACACCTTC.

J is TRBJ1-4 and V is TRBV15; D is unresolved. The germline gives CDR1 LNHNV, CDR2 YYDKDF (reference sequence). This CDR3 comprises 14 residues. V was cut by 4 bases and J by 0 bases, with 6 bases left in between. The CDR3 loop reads CATSKEATNEKLFF. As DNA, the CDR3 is TGTGCCACCAGCAAAGAGGCAACTAATGAAAAACTGTTTTTT.

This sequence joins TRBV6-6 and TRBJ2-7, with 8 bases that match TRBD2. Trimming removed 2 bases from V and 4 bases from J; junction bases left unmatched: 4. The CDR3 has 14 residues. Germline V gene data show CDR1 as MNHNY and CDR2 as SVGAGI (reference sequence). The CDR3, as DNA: TGTGCCAGCAGTTACAAAGCGGGGGCATACGAGCAGTACTTC. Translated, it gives CASSYKAGAYEQYF.

The CDR3 bases are TGCGCCAGCAGCCGGACCGTTGGAGATACGCAGTATTTT. Residues: CASSRTVGDTQYF. This chain joins TRBV4-1 and TRBJ2-3; D is ambiguous. Per germline, CDR1 MGHRA and CDR2 YSYEKL. This CDR3 contains 13 residues. The V and J ends lost 4 bases and 5 bases respectively, with 10 bases between them.

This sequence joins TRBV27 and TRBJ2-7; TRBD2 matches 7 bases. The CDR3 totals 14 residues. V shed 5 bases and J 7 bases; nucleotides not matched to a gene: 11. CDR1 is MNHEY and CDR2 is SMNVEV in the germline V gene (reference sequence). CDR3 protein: CASSLSGYSFEQYF. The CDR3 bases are TGTGCCAGCAGTCTTAGCGGGTACTCCTTTGAGCAGTACTTC.

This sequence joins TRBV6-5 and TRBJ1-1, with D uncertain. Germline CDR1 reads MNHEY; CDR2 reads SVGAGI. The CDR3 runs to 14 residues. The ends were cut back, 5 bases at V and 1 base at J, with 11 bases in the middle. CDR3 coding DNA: TGTGCCAGCAGTCGGAGATATGGGAACACTGAAGCTTTCTTT. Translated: CASSRRYGNTEAFF.

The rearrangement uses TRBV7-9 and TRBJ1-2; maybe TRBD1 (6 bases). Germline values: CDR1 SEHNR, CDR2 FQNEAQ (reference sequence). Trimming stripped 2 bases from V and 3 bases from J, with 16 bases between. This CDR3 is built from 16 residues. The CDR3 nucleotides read TGTGCCAGCAGCTTACTAACTGGGACACCATACTATGGCTACACCTTC. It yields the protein CASSLLTGTPYYGYTF. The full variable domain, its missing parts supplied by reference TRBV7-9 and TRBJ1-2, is DTGVSQNPRHKITKRGQNVTFRCDPISEHNRLYWYRQTLGQGPEFLTYFQNEAQLEKSRLLSDRFSAERPKGSFSTLEIQRTEQGDSAMYLCASSLLTGTPYYGYTFGSGTRLTVV.

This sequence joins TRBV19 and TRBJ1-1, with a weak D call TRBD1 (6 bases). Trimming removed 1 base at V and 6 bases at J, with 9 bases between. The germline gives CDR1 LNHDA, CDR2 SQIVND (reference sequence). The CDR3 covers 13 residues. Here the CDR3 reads CASSIATGSEAFF. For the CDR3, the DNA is TGTGCCAGTAGTATAGCCACAGGGTCTGAAGCTTTCTTT.